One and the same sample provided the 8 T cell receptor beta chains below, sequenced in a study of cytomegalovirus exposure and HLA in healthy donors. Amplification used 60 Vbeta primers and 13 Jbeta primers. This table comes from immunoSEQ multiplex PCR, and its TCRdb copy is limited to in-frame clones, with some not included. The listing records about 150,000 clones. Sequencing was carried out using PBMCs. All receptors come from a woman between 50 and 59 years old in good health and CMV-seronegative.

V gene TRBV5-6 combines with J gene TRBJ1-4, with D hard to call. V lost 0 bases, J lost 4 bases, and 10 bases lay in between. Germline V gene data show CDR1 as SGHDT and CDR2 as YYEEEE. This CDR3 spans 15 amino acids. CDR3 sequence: CASSLGGWINEKLFF. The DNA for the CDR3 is TGTGCCAGCAGCTTGGGCGGGTGGATTAATGAAAAACTGTTTTTT. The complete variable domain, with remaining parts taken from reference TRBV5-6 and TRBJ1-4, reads DAGVTQSPTHLIKTRGQQVTLRCSPKSGHDTVSWYQQALGQGPQFIFQYYEEEERQRGNFPDRFSGHQFPNYSSELNVNALLLGDSALYLCASSLGGWINEKLFFGSGTQLSVL.

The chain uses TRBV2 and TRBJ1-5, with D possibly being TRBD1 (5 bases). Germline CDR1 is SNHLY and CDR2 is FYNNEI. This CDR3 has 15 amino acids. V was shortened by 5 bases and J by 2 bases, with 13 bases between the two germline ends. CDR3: CASSTGMTGNQPQHF. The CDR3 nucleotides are TGTGCCAGCAGTACAGGAATGACGGGCAATCAGCCCCAGCATTTT.

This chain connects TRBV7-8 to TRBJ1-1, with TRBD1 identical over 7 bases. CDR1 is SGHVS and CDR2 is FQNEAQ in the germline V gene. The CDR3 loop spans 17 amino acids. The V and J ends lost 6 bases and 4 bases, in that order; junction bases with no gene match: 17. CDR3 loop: CASSSYRGGGRATEAFF. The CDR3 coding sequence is TGTGCCAGCAGTTCTTACAGGGGTGGAGGACGGGCCACTGAAGCTTTCTTT. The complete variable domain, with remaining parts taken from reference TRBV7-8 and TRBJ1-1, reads GAGVSQSPRYKVAKRGQDVALRCDPISGHVSLFWYQQALGQGPEFLTYFQNEAQLDKSGLPSDRFFAERPEGSVSTLKIQRTQQEDSAVYLCASSSYRGGGRATEAFFGQGTRLTVV.

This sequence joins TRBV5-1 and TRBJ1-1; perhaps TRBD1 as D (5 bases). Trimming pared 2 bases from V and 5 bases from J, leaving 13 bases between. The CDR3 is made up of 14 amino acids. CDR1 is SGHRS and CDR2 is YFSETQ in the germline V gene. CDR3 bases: TGCGCCAGCAGCTTAGTGACAGAGTGGACTGAAGCTTTCTTT. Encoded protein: CASSLVTEWTEAFF.

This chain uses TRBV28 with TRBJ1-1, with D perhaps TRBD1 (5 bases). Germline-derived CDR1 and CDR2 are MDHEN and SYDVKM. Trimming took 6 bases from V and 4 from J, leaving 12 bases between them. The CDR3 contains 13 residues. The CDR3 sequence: CASRGQPGTEAFF. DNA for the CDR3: TGTGCCAGCAGAGGACAACCCGGCACTGAAGCTTTCTTT.

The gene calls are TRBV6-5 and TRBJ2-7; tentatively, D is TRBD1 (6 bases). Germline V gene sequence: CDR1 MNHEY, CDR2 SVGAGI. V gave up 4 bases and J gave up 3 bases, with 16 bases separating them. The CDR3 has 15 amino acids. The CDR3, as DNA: TGTGCCAGCAGTTTCTTAGTTAGGGGGTACTACGAGCAGTACTTC. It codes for CASSFLVRGYYEQYF.

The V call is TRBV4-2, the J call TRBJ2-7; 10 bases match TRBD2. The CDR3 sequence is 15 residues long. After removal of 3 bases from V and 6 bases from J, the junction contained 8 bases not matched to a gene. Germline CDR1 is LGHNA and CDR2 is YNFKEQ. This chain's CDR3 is CASSQEVAGGSEQYF. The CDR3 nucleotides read TGTGCCAGCAGCCAGGAGGTAGCGGGAGGTAGCGAGCAGTACTTC.

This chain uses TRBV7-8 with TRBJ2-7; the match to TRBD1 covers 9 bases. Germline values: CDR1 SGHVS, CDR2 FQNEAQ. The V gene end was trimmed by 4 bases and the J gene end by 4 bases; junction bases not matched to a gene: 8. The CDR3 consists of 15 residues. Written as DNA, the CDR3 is TGTGCCAGCAGCTCGAACGCGGGACAGGGTTACGAGCAGTACTTC. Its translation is CASSSNAGQGYEQYF.